These T cell receptor beta chains were read from a single sample in a study of blood T cell repertoires in COVID-19. The method was immunoSEQ multiplex PCR; TCRdb's version includes in-frame clones alone and lacks a portion of them. This sample has roughly 400,000 clones; roughly 89% occur once, and the top ten carry 10%. Sequencing was performed on PBMCs or T cells enriched from blood (not recorded which). The receptors here all came from a woman aged 45-59 years who had recovered from COVID-19. Each CDR3 is given with its conserved first and last residue. A D gene is named only where the DNA matches it firmly. Size values are once, few and many counts, or a class for expanded clones, and some rows have none.

>.|TRBJ2-2|TRBV4-2|.
CASSQDSGELFF
TGTGCCAGCAGCCAAGACTCTGGGGAGCTGTTTTTT
>.|TRBJ1-4|TRBV3-1/TRBV3-2|.
CASSPYAPLSSEKLFF
TGTGCCAGCAGCCCCTATGCCCCCCTTTCAAGTGAAAAACTGTTTTTT
>TRBD1|TRBJ2-7|TRBV4-3|.
CASSQQTGGTNYEQYF
TGCGCCAGCAGCCAACAAACAGGGGGTACTAATTACGAGCAGTACTTC
>TRBD1|TRBJ2-7|TRBV19|.
CASSITQGSRPYEQYF
TGTGCCAGTAGTATCACACAGGGGTCACGCCCCTACGAGCAGTACTTC
>TRBD1|TRBJ1-3|TRBV5-1|.
CASSLRTGQELNTIYF
TGCGCCAGCAGCCTGAGAACCGGACAGGAACTCAACACCATATATTTT
>TRBD1|TRBJ1-1|TRBV7-9|.
CASSYPRDRANTEAFF
TGTGCCAGCAGCTACCCCCGGGACAGGGCGAACACTGAAGCTTTCTTT
>.|TRBJ2-7|TRBV3-1/TRBV3-2|.
CASSQDPPGHPTHEQYF
TGTGCCAGCAGCCAAGACCCCCCGGGACACCCGACACACGAGCAGTACTTC
>.|TRBJ1-2|TRBV6-5|few
CASSTGSPYGYTF
TGTGCCAGCAGTACCGGGAGCCCCTATGGCTACACCTTC
>.|TRBJ2-5|TRBV7-9|.
CASSLAQTGQRETQYF
TGTGCCAGCAGCTTAGCGCAGACAGGTCAACGAGAGACCCAGTACTTC
>TRBD1|TRBJ2-2|TRBV30|.
CAWSNRGSGELFF
TGTGCCTGGAGTAACAGGGGGTCCGGGGAGCTGTTTTTT
>.|TRBJ1-5|TRBV10-3|.
CAISFEGGGQPQHF
TGTGCCATCAGCTTCGAAGGGGGGGGTCAGCCCCAGCATTTT
>TRBD1|TRBJ1-5|TRBV6-5|.
CASSRDRANNQPQHF
TGTGCCAGCAGCAGGGACAGGGCTAACAATCAGCCCCAGCATTTT
>.|TRBJ1-3|TRBV11-2|.
CASRDPGQIGSGNTIYF
TGTGCCAGCAGAGACCCCGGACAGATCGGCTCTGGAAACACCATATATTTT
>.|TRBJ1-5|TRBV20-1|few
CSELQDQPQHF
TGCAGTGAATTACAGGATCAGCCCCAGCATTTT
>TRBD1|TRBJ2-3|TRBV6-4|.
CASSDSTGGADTQYF
TGTGCCAGCAGTGACTCCACAGGGGGCGCAGATACGCAGTATTTT
>TRBD1|TRBJ1-5|TRBV7-8|.
CASSNRDRAGQPQHF
TGTGCCAGCAGCAACCGGGACAGGGCTGGGCAGCCCCAGCATTTT
>TRBD1|TRBJ2-7|TRBV14|.
CASSRSGTGQYEQYF
TGTGCCAGCAGCCGATCCGGGACAGGGCAATACGAGCAGTACTTC